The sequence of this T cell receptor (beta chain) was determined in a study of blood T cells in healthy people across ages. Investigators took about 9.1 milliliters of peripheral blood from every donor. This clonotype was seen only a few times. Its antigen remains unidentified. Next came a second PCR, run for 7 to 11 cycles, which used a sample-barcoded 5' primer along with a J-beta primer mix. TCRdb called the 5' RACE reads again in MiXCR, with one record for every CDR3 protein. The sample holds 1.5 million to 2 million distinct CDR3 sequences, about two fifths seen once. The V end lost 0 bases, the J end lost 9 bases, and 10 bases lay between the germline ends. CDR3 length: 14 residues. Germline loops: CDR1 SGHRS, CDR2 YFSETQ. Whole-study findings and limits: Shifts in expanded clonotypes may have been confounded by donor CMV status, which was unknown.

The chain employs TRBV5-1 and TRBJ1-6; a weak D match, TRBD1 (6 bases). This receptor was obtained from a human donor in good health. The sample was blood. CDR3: CASSLEGVGSPLHF. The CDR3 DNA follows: TGCGCCAGCAGCTTGGAGGGGGTTGGTTCACCCCTCCACTTT. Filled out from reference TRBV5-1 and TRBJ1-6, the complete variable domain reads KAGVTQTPRYLIKTRGQQVTLSCSPISGHRSVSWYQQTPGQGLQFLFEYFSETQRNKGNFPGRFSGRQFSNSRSEMNVSTLELGDSALYLCASSLEGVGSPLHFGNGTRLTVT.